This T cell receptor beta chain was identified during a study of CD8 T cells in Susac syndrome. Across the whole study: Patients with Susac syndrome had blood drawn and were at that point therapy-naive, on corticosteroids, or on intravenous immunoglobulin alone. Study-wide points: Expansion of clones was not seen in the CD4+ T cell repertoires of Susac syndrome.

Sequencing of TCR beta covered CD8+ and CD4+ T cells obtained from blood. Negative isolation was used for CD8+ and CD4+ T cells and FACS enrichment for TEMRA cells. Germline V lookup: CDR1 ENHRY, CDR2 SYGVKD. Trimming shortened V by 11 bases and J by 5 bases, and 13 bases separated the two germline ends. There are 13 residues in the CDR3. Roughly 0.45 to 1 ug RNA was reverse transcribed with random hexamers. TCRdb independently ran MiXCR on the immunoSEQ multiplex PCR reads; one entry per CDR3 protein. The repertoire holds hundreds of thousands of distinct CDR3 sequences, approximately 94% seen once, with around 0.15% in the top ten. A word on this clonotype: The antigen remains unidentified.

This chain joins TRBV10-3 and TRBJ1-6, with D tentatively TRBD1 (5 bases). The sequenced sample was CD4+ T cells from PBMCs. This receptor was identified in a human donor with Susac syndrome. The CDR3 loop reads CASGAENNSPLHF. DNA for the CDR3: TGTGCCTCCGGGGCAGAAAATAATTCACCCCTCCACTTT.